This T cell receptor (beta chain) emerged from a study of Ad26.COV2.S vaccination and SARS-CoV-2 variants. At the level of the study: The Ad26.COV2.S arm of the COV1001 trial was where the donor was placed. Ad26.COV2.S was injected intramuscularly once or twice, 56 days apart. Study-wide findings and caveats: Total T cell responses may have been underestimated by the TCR breadth and depth analyses. Reported post-vaccination CD8+ and CD4+ T cell responses to spike showed substantial breadth.

Noted treatment: 15 to 20 received Ad26.COV2.S at low or high dose, single or two shots; about 5 received placebo; per-sample allocation not given. The study sampled participants on day 63 after the first vaccine or placebo injection. As concerns this clone: Antigen: not known.

V was clipped by 3 bases and J by 4 bases, with 15 bases between them. CDR3 length: 16 residues. Germline V CDR1 and CDR2: KGHDR, SFDVKD. Method: immunoSEQ multiplex PCR; TCRdb's copy keeps in-frame clones and lacks some. The data show some 480,000 clones, approximately 88% seen once. The TCR originated in a person between 18 and 60 years old who received the Ad26.COV2.S COVID-19 vaccine or a placebo. The V and J genes are TRBV24-1 and TRBJ2-1; D call uncertain. The sequencing here drew on peripheral blood, taken in a trial of Ad26.COV2.S vaccine versus placebo. The CDR3 bases are TGTGCCACCAGTGATACAAAACCCGACTCTTACAATGAGCAGTTCTTC. Protein product: CATSDTKPDSYNEQFF.